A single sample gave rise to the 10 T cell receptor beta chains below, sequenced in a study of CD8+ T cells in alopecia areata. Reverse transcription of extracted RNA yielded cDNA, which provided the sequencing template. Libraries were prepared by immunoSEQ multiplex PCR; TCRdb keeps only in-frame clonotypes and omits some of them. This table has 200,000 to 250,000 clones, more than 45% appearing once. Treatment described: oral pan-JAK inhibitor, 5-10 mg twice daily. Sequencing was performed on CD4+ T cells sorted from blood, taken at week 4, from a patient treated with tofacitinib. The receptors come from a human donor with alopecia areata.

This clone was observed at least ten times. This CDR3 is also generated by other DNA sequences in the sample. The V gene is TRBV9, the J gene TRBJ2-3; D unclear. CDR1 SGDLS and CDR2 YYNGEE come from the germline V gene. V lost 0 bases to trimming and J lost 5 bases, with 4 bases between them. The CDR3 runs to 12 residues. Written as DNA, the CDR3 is TGTGCCAGCAGCGTAGGTGTAGATACGCAGTATTTT. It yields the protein CASSVGVDTQYF.

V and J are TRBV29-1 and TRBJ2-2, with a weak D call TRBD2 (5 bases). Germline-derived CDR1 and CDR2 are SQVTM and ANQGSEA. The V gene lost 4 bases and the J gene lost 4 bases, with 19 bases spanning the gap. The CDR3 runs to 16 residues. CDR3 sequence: CSVGGLSSLGTGELFF. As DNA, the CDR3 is TGCAGCGTTGGAGGTCTCTCTAGCTTGGGCACCGGGGAGCTGTTTTTT.

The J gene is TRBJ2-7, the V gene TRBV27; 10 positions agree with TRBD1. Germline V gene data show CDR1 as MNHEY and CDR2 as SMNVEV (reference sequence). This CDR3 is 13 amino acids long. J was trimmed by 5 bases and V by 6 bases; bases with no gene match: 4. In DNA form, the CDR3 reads TGTGCCAGCAGCTCGGGACAGGGGAACGAGCAGTACTTC. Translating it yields CASSSGQGNEQYF.

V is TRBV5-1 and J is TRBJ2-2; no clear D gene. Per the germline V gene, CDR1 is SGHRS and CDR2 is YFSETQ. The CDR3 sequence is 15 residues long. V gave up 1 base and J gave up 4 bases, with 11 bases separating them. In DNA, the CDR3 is TGCGCCAGCAGCTTGCCGGGTACGAGCACCGGGGAGCTGTTTTTT. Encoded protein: CASSLPGTSTGELFF.

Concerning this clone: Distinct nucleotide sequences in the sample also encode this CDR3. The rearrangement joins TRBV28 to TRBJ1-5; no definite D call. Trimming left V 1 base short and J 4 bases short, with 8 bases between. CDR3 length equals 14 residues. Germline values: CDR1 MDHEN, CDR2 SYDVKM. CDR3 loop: CASSLSGGNQPQHF. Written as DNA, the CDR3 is TGTGCCAGCAGTTTATCGGGTGGGAATCAGCCCCAGCATTTT.

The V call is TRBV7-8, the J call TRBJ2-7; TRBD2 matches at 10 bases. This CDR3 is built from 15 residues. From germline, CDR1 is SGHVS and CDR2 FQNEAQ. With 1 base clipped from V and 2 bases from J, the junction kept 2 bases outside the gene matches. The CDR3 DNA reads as TGTGCCAGCAGCTTAGGAGCGGGGGGGCCCTACGAGCAGTACTTC. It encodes CASSLGAGGPYEQYF. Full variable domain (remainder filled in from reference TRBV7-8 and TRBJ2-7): GAGVSQSPRYKVAKRGQDVALRCDPISGHVSLFWYQQALGQGPEFLTYFQNEAQLDKSGLPSDRFFAERPEGSVSTLKIQRTQQEDSAVYLCASSLGAGGPYEQYFGPGTRLTVT.

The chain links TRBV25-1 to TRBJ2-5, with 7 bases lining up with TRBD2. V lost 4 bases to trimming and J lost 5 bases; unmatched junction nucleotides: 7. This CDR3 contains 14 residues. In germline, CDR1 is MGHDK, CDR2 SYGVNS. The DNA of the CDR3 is TGTGCCAGCAGTGCGGGACTACCTCGGGAGACCCAGTACTTC. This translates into CASSAGLPRETQYF.

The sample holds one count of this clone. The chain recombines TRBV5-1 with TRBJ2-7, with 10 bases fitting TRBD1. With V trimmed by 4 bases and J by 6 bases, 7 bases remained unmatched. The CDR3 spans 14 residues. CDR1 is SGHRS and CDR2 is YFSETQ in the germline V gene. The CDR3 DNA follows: TGCGCCAGCAGCACCCGACAGGGGGCCAGCGAGCAGTACTTC. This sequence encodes CASSTRQGASEQYF.

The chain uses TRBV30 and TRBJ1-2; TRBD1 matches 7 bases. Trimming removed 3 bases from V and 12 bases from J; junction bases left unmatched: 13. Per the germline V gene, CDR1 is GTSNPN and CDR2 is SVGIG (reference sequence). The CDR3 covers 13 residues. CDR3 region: CAWRRQGPVSHTF. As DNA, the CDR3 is TGTGCCTGGAGGCGACAGGGCCCCGTCTCGCACACCTTC.

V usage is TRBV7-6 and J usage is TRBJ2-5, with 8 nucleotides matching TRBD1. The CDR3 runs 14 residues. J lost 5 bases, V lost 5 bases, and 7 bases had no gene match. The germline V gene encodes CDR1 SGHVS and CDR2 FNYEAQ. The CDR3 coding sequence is TGTGCCAGCAGCCGAAGACAGGGGTACGAGACCCAGTACTTC. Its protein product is CASSRRQGYETQYF. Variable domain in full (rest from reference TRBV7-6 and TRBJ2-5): GAGVSQSPRYKVTKRGQDVALRCDPISGHVSLYWYRQALGQGPEFLTYFNYEAQQDKSGLPNDRFSAERPEGSISTLTIQRTEQRDSAMYRCASSRRQGYETQYFGPGTRLLVL.